Below are 30 T cell receptor beta chains sequenced from a single sample in a study of spatial heterogeneity in lung cancer (dated by TCRdb to between 2019 and 2020). Libraries were made using 5' RACE. The listed sequencing device is NextSeq 500. In-frame beta chains were kept once TCRdb had trimmed the public reads at Q25 with fastp and called clones with MiXCR. Each entry is one CDR3 protein sequence, shown with its most common DNA and genes. The sample yields about 15,000 distinct CDR3 sequences; about 19% were counted once. The ten largest clones represent around 6% of the sample. Per the publication, the time point label means: blood at routine non-recurrence follow-up after resection. This specimen was PBMCs, taken at follow-up. The receptor set was obtained from a male donor with early-stage non-small cell lung cancer.

By share, this clonotype counts as medium-sized (0.01 to 0.1%). This chain joins TRBV29-1 and TRBJ2-1; no definite D call. Germline CDR1 reads SQVTM; CDR2 reads ANQGSEA. Trimming cost V 3 bases and J 4 bases, with 16 bases left between them. The CDR3 contains 15 residues. The CDR3 loop is CSVELRDGPYNEQFF. The CDR3 region has the DNA TGCAGCGTTGAGCTCCGTGACGGTCCGTACAATGAGCAGTTCTTC.

This clonotype was observed many times. The genes are TRBV2 and TRBJ2-5; 7 nucleotides line up with TRBD1. There are 14 residues in the CDR3. Germline lookup yields CDR1 SNHLY and CDR2 FYNNEI. V dropped 4 bases and J dropped 2; count of bases not matched to a gene: 4. CDR3: CASSAGQAQETQYF. CDR3 DNA sequence: TGTGCCAGCAGTGCAGGACAGGCTCAAGAGACCCAGTACTTC.

This clonotype was counted a few times. DNA of the CDR3: TGCAGTGCTAGAGCTGCAGGGGATGAGAGGACTTTCTTT. As protein: CSARAAGDERTFF. J is TRBJ1-1 and V is TRBV20-1, with a tentative D call TRBD1 (6 bases). Trimming stripped 1 base from V and 12 bases from J, with 18 bases between. The CDR3 runs to 13 residues. CDR1 and CDR2 from the germline V gene are DFQATT and SNEGSKA (reference sequence).

This clonotype was detected only a few times. The DNA for the CDR3 is TGCGCCAGCAGCCTAACTAGCGCCGGGGAGCTGTTTTTT. As protein: CASSLTSAGELFF. The J gene is TRBJ2-2, the V gene TRBV4-1, with 7 bases that match TRBD2. The trim removed 4 bases at V and 6 bases at J, leaving 2 bases unmatched. CDR3 length: 13 amino acids. The germline V gene has CDR1 MGHRA and CDR2 YSYEKL.

Note on this clonotype: No DNA is shown, since the ends of the CDR3 on it are uncertain; the CDR3 is the one TCRdb lists. The V call is TRBV7-2, the J call TRBJ2-3; TRBD1 is taken as the D call from the table, unchecked against the DNA. Germline values: CDR1 SGHTA, CDR2 FQGNSA. The CDR3 is 17 amino acids in total, end residues counted. CDR3 sequence: CASSAWGGGASGTDTHF.

With regard to this clonotype: This may stem from a read error, because a much larger clone lies one nucleotide away. V gene TRBV18 combines with J gene TRBJ2-1; the D gene is possibly TRBD2 (6 bases). The CDR3 sequence is 13 residues long. Germline CDR1 reads KGHSH; CDR2 reads LQKENI. The CDR3 nucleotides are TGTGTCAGCTCACCTTTGCGGGGCGATGAGCAGTTCTTC. Amino acid sequence: CVSSPLRGDEQFF.

The chain uses TRBV19 and TRBJ1-5; D perhaps matches TRBD1 (5 bases). The CDR3 loop spans 13 amino acids. V lost 9 bases to trimming and J lost 2 bases, with 11 bases between them. Germline CDR1 reads LNHDA; CDR2 reads SQIVND (reference sequence). CDR3 protein: CASGSGRNQPQHF. CDR3 bases: TGTGCCAGCGGGTCAGGGCGCAATCAGCCCCAGCATTTT.

The chain joins TRBV5-1 to TRBJ1-3; TRBD1 is a possible D gene (6 bases). The CDR3 loop spans 15 amino acids. Per germline, CDR1 SGHRS and CDR2 YFSETQ. V was trimmed by 4 bases and J by 4 bases, leaving 15 bases between them. The CDR3, as DNA: TGCGCCAGCAGCATCGGACAGCCGGCAGGAAACACCATATATTTT. Translation gives CASSIGQPAGNTIYF.

This clonotype has just a few counts. The chain is built from TRBV7-8 and TRBJ1-2, with D maybe TRBD1 (5 bases). Germline V gene lookup returns CDR1 SGHVS and CDR2 FQNEAQ. Deletions cut 3 bases from V and 0 bases from J, with 8 bases between. The CDR3 contains 14 residues. CDR3: CASSLDISNYGYTF. Here the CDR3 DNA reads TGTGCCAGCAGCTTGGACATCTCTAACTATGGCTACACCTTC.

The chain combines TRBV11-1 with TRBJ2-2, with unresolved D. CDR1 SGHAT and CDR2 FQDESV come from the germline V gene (reference sequence). The CDR3 has 15 amino acids. V was trimmed by 6 bases and J by 1 base, leaving 12 bases between them. The CDR3 is CASRSWNQNTGELFF. CDR3 coding DNA: TGTGCCAGCAGATCCTGGAACCAGAACACCGGGGAGCTGTTTTTT.

This clonotype is medium-sized in the sample. The genes are TRBV7-9 and TRBJ1-6, with TRBD1 as a possible D gene (5 bases). Germline assignment: CDR1 SEHNR and CDR2 FQNEAQ (reference sequence). The CDR3 is 16 amino acids. Trimming left V 5 bases short and J 7 bases short, with 18 bases between. CDR3 coding DNA: TGTGCCAGCAGCCCCGGCTCAGGGCCTGGGAATTCACCCCTCCACTTT. This sequence encodes CASSPGSGPGNSPLHF. The whole variable domain, remainder taken from reference TRBV7-9 and TRBJ1-6, is DTGVSQNPRHKITKRGQNVTFRCDPISEHNRLYWYRQTLGQGPEFLTYFQNEAQLEKSRLLSDRFSAERPKGSFSTLEIQRTEQGDSAMYLCASSPGSGPGNSPLHFGNGTRLTVT.

This clonotype has a count of ten or more. The genes are TRBV20-1 and TRBJ1-3; D is perhaps TRBD1 (5 bases). Germline loops: CDR1 DFQATT, CDR2 SNEGSKA (reference sequence). V was cut by 0 bases and J by 1 base, with 10 bases left in between. This CDR3 comprises 15 residues. CDR3 region: CSARDGASSGNTIYF. CDR3 DNA sequence: TGCAGTGCTAGAGACGGGGCATCTTCTGGAAACACCATATATTTT.

This clonotype was recorded at least ten times. The rearrangement links TRBV2 to TRBJ2-7; no clear D gene. Trimming pared 4 bases from V and 3 bases from J, leaving 7 bases between. Per germline, CDR1 SNHLY and CDR2 FYNNEI. The CDR3 loop spans 12 amino acids. The CDR3 region is CASSGRSYEQYF. In nucleotides, the CDR3 is TGTGCCAGCAGTGGACGGAGCTACGAGCAGTACTTC.

This clonotype is termed medium-sized. The genes are TRBV24-1 and TRBJ1-6; D is undetermined. Trimming cost V 9 bases and J 14 bases, with 7 bases left between them. The germline CDR1 and CDR2 sequences are KGHDR and SFDVKD. The CDR3 has 9 amino acids. The CDR3 sequence is CATAGALHF. The CDR3 DNA reads TGTGCCACCGCAGGAGCCCTCCACTTT.

This clonotype showed up just a few times. The chain carries TRBV27 and TRBJ2-3, with 9 bases that match TRBD1. J was trimmed by 9 bases and V by 2 bases; bases with no gene match: 9. The germline V gene has CDR1 MNHEY and CDR2 SMNVEV (reference sequence). The CDR3 consists of 15 residues. CDR3 DNA: TGTGCCAGCAGTTTAGGGACAGGGTTTTCCGAAACGCAGTATTTT. Its protein is CASSLGTGFSETQYF.

The chain couples TRBV24-1 to TRBJ2-1; D uncertain. V was trimmed by 6 bases and J by 4 bases, leaving 6 bases between them. The CDR3 loop spans 12 amino acids. CDR1 is KGHDR and CDR2 is SFDVKD in the germline V gene. The CDR3 coding sequence is TGTGCCACCAGTCCGGGTTACAATGAGCAGTTCTTC. Translation gives CATSPGYNEQFF.

This chain joins TRBV2 and TRBJ2-7; 9 nucleotides line up with TRBD1. CDR3 size: 15 residues. The V segment lost 3 bases and the J segment 2 bases; nucleotides outside the gene matches: 5. Germline V gene data show CDR1 as SNHLY and CDR2 as FYNNEI. CDR3: CASSDDGTGTYEQYF. The DNA for the CDR3 is TGTGCCAGCAGTGATGACGGGACAGGGACCTACGAGCAGTACTTC.

This clonotype occurred a few times. V gene TRBV4-2 combines with J gene TRBJ2-2; D is possibly TRBD2 (5 bases). The CDR3 runs to 16 residues. The germline V gene encodes CDR1 LGHNA and CDR2 YNFKEQ. V was pared by 4 bases and J by 4 bases, with 16 bases between. DNA for the CDR3: TGTGCCAGCAGCCCCCCTTCCGGGGTTTTCACCGGGGAGCTGTTTTTT. Translated: CASSPPSGVFTGELFF.

CDR3 amino acids: CASFGNSGNTIYF. DNA for the CDR3: TGTGCCAGCTTTGGGAACTCTGGAAACACCATATATTTT. The chain joins TRBV7-6 to TRBJ1-3, with unresolved D. The CDR3 spans 13 residues. Germline CDR1 and CDR2: SGHVS and FNYEAQ. Trimming removed 8 bases from V and 0 bases from J, with 8 bases in between.

By share, this clonotype ranks as medium-sized. This sequence joins TRBV19 and TRBJ2-1; no clear D gene. The CDR3 runs 15 residues. Trimming took 3 bases from V and 5 from J, leaving 14 bases between them. Germline CDR1 LNHDA, CDR2 SQIVND (reference sequence). CDR3 in DNA: TGTGCCAGTAGTATCGGCGCGGCGACTCACAATGAGCAGTTCTTC. The encoded protein is CASSIGAATHNEQFF.

In its sample, this clonotype is medium-sized. V usage is TRBV13 and J usage is TRBJ1-1, with TRBD1 identical over 8 bases. The CDR3 totals 12 residues. J was trimmed by 9 bases and V by 7 bases; bases with no gene match: 7. Per the germline V gene, CDR1 is PRHDT and CDR2 is FYEKMQ (reference sequence). CDR3 bases: TGTGCCAGCACCGGACAGGGAGGAAAAGCTTTCTTT. Translating it yields CASTGQGGKAFF. Filled out from reference TRBV13 and TRBJ1-1, the complete variable domain reads AAGVIQSPRHLIKEKRETATLKCYPIPRHDTVYWYQQGPGQDPQFLISFYEKMQSDKGSIPDRFSAQQFSDYHSELNMSSLELGDSALYFCASTGQGGKAFFGQGTRLTVV.

V is TRBV12-3 or TRBV12-4 and J is TRBJ2-7, with TRBD2 matching 13 bases. The V gene end was trimmed by 6 bases and the J gene end by 3 bases; junction bases not matched to a gene: 8. The CDR3 spans 16 residues. CDR3 residues: CASRTGTSGDLYEQYF. Written as DNA, the CDR3 is TGTGCCAGCAGGACCGGGACTAGCGGGGACCTCTACGAGCAGTACTTC.

The CDR3 DNA sequence: TGTGCCAGCAGCGTCCGGGACAGGTACTTC. It encodes CASSVRDRYF. V usage is TRBV9 and J usage is TRBJ2-7; 7 positions match TRBD1. V shed 2 bases and J 12 bases; nucleotides not matched to a gene: 2. The CDR3 runs 10 residues. CDR1 and CDR2 from the germline V gene are SGDLS and YYNGEE.

This clonotype was recorded a few times. The rearrangement joins TRBV6-2 or TRBV6-3 to TRBJ1-5; D is undetermined. Germline CDR1 MNHEY, CDR2 SVGEGT. CDR3 length: 17 residues. V dropped 4 bases and J dropped 0 bases, with 16 bases sitting between them. The DNA for the CDR3 is TGTGCCAGCAGTTTGATCCCCTTGTCTGATAGCAATCAGCCCCAGCATTTT. Its protein is CASSLIPLSDSNQPQHF.

This clonotype was counted between two and nine times. The V gene is TRBV29-1, the J gene TRBJ1-1; a possible D gene is TRBD1 (5 bases). The CDR3 is 11 amino acids. V was pared by 1 base and J by 10 bases, with 10 bases between. Germline CDR1 is SQVTM and CDR2 is ANQGSEA. The CDR3 bases are TGCAGCGTTGAAGTTTTCGGGGGAGCTTTCTTT. Translating gives CSVEVFGGAFF.

The V gene is TRBV7-3, the J gene TRBJ2-1, with D possibly being TRBD2 (5 bases). V shed 1 base and J shed 0 bases, with 13 bases lying between them. The CDR3 runs to 17 residues. CDR1 and CDR2 from the germline V gene are SGHTA and FQGTGA. The CDR3, as DNA: TGTGCCAGCAGCTTAAGGTCTAGCCGCAGCTCCTACAATGAGCAGTTCTTC. Its translation: CASSLRSSRSSYNEQFF.

The rearrangement links TRBV6-2 or TRBV6-3 to TRBJ2-2; D remains ambiguous. Deletions cut 5 bases from V and 4 bases from J, with 11 bases between. Germline V CDR1 and CDR2: MNHEY, SVGEGT. The CDR3 extends over 14 amino acids. CDR3 in amino acids: CASSGSRFTGELFF. For the CDR3, the DNA is TGTGCCAGCAGTGGTTCCAGGTTCACCGGGGAGCTGTTTTTT.

This clonotype has ten or more counts. The chain combines TRBV2 with TRBJ1-1; TRBD1 matches at 8 bases. Germline trimming cut 5 bases from V and 1 base from J; bases unmatched to any gene: 3. CDR3 length equals 14 residues. Germline CDR1 reads SNHLY; CDR2 reads FYNNEI. The CDR3 is CASSRQGTNTEAFF. CDR3 DNA: TGTGCCAGCAGTCGACAGGGGACGAACACTGAAGCTTTCTTT. The entire variable domain, with the rest obtained from reference TRBV2 and TRBJ1-1, is as follows: EPEVTQTPSHQVTQMGQEVILRCVPISNHLYFYWYRQILGQKVEFLVSFYNNEISEKSEIFDDQFSVERPDGSNFTLKIRSTKLEDSAMYFCASSRQGTNTEAFFGQGTRLTVV.

By its share, this clonotype is medium-sized. This chain uses TRBV27 with TRBJ2-7; D perhaps matches TRBD1 (5 bases). The CDR3 is 14 amino acids. Germline V gene data show CDR1 as MNHEY and CDR2 as SMNVEV (reference sequence). V was shortened by 6 bases and J by 5 bases, with 17 bases between the two germline ends. This CDR3 reads CASSLGGADHEQYF. The DNA for the CDR3 is TGTGCCAGCAGCCTTGGTGGGGCCGACCACGAGCAGTACTTC.

This clonotype came up many times. This chain links TRBV30 with TRBJ1-2; unclear D gene. Germline V CDR1 and CDR2: GTSNPN, SVGIG (reference sequence). This CDR3 is built from 11 residues. V lost 4 bases, J lost 8 bases, and 11 bases lay in between. DNA of the CDR3: TGTGCCTGGATCGACTTGGGGGGCTACACCTTC. This sequence encodes CAWIDLGGYTF.